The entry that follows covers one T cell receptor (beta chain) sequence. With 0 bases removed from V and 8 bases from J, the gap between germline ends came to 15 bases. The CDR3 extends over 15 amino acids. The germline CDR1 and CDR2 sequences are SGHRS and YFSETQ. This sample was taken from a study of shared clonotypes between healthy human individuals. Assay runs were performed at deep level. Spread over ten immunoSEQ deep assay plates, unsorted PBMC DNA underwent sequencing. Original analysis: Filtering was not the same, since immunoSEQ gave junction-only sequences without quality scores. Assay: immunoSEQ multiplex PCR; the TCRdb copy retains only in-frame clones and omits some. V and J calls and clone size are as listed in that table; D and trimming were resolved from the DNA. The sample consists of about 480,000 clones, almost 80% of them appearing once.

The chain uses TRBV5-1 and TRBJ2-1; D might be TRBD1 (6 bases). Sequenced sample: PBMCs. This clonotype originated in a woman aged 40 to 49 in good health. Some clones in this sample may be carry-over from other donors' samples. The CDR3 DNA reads TGCGCCAGCAGCTTGGAAACAGGGTCAGGTTATGAGCAGTTCTTC. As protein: CASSLETGSGYEQFF.